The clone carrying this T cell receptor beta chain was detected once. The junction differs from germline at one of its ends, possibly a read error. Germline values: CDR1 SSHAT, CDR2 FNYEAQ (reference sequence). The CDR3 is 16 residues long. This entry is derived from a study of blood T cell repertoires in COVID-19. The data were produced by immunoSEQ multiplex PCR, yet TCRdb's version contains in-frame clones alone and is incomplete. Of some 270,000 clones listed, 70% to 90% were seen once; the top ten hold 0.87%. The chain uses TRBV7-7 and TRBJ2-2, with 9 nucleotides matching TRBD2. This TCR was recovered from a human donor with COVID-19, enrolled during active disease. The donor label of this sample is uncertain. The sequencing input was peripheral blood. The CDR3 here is CASSLGASGVTGELFF. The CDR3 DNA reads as TGTGCTAGCAGCTTAGGCGCTAGCGGGGTGACCGGGGAGCTGTTTTTT.